The clone carrying this T cell receptor (beta chain) occurred many times. Researchers amplified the TCR beta CDR3 regions from RNA transcripts. HTBI primers were the set used in a first-round RT-PCR of the TCR CDR3. TCRdb analysed the multiplex PCR reads with MiXCR anew, one entry per CDR3 protein. Counted here are a few hundred thousand distinct CDR3 sequences, about 43% occurring once; the ten biggest clones make up roughly 19%. The data are from a study of T cells in Graves' hyperthyroidism and ophthalmopathy. CDR1 is MRHNA, CDR2 SNTAGT, per germline. This CDR3 is 13 amino acids long. Deletions cut 4 bases from V and 5 bases from J, with 8 bases between.

The origin of this receptor is an adult woman with Graves' disease, either hyperthyroidism or ophthalmopathy (not recorded which). This chain links TRBV6-4 with TRBJ2-2; weak D call: TRBD2 (5 bases). The sequencing sample was made of peripheral blood or thyroid tissue (not recorded which). CDR3 region: CASSATGTGELFF. As DNA, the CDR3 is TGTGCCAGCAGTGCTACGGGGACCGGGGAGCTGTTTTTT.